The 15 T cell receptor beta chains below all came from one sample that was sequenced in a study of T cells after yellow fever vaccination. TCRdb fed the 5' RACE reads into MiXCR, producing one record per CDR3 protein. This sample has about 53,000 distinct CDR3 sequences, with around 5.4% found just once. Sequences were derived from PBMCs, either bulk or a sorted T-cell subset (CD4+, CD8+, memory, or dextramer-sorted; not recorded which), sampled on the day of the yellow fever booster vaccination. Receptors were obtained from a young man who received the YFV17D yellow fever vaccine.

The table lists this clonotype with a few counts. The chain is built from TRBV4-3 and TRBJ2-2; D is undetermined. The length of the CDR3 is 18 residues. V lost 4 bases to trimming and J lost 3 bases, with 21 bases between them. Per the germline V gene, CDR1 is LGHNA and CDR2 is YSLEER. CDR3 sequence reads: CASSLKYTLGSDTGELFF. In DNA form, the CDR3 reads TGCGCCAGCAGCCTTAAATACACCCTGGGGTCTGACACCGGGGAGCTGTTTTTT.

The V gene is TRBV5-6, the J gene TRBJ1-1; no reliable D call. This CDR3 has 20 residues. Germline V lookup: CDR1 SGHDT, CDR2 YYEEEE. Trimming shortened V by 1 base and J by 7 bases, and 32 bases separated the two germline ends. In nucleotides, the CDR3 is TGTGCCAGCAGCTTGACTGTTAATAGCCCGCTCATCCACGGGAATTTTGAAGCTTTCTTT. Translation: CASSLTVNSPLIHGNFEAFF.

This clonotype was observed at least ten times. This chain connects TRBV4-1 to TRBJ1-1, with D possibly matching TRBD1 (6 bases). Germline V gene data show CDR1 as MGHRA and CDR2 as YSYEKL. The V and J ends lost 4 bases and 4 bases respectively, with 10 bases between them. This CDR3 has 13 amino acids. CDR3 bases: TGCGCCAGCAGCCGTCGGGGGGCCACTGAAGCTTTCTTT. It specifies CASSRRGATEAFF.

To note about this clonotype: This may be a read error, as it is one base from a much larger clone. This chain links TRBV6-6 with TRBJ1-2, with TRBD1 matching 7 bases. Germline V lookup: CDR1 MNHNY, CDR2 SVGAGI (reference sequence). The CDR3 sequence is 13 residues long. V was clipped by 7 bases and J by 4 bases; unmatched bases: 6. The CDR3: CASNETGIYGYTF. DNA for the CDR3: TGTGCCAGCAACGAGACAGGGATCTATGGCTACACCTTC.

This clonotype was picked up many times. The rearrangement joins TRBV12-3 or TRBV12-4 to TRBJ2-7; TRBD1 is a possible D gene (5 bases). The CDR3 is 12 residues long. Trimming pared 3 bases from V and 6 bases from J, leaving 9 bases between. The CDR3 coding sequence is TGTGCCAGCAGTTTCCAGGGTCGCGAGCAGTACGTC. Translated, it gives CASSFQGREQYV.

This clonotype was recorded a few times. For the CDR3, the DNA is TGTGCCAGCAGTTACTTATCTGGAGCCGAGCAGTACGTC. This sequence encodes CASSYLSGAEQYV. The rearrangement uses TRBV6-2 or TRBV6-3 and TRBJ2-7; D unresolved. Looked up from germline, CDR1 is MNHEY and CDR2 is SVGEGT. V dropped 1 base and J dropped 6 bases, with 10 bases sitting between them. The CDR3 has 13 amino acids.

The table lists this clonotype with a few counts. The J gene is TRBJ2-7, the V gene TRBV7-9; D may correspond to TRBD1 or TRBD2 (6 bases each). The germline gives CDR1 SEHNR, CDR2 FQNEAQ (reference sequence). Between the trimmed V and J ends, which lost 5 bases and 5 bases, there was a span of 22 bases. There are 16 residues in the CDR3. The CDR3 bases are TGTGCCAGCAGCCCCGTCGGGGGCAAGATTTTGAACGAGCAGTACTTC. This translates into CASSPVGGKILNEQYF.

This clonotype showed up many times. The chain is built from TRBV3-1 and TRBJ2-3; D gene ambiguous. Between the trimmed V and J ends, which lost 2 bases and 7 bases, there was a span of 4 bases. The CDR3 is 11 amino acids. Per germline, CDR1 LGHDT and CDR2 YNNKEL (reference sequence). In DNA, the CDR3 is TGTGCCAGCAGCCAATCGAATACGCAGTATTTT. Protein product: CASSQSNTQYF.

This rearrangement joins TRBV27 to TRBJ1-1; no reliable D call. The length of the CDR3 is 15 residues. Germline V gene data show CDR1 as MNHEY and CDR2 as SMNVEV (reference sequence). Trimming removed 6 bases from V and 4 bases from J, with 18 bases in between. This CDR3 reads CASRDGAYAGTEAFF. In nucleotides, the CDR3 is TGTGCCAGCAGGGACGGCGCCTATGCGGGCACTGAAGCTTTCTTT.

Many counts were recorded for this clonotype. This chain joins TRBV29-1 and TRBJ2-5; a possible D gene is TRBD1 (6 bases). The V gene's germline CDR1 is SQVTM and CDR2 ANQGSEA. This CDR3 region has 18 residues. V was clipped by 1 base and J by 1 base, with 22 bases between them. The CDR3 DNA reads TGCAGCGTTGAAGCTAGTCGCCGCGTGGGGACACCCCAAGAGACCCAGTACTTC. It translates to CSVEASRRVGTPQETQYF.

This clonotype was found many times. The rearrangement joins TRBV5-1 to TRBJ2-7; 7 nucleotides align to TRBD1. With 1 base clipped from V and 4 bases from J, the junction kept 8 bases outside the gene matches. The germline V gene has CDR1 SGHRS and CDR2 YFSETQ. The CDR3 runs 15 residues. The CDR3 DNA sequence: TGCGCCAGCAGCTTGCTCCCGGACAGGAGATACGAGCAGTACTTC. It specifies CASSLLPDRRYEQYF.

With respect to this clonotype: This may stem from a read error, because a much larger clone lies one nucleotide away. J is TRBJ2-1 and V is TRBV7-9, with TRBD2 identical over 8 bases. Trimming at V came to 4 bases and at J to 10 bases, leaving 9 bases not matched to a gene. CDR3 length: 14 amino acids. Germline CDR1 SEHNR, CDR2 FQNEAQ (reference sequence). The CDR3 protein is CASSSTCGGLEQFF. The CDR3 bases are TGTGCCAGCAGCTCGACTTGCGGGGGGCTAGAGCAGTTCTTC.

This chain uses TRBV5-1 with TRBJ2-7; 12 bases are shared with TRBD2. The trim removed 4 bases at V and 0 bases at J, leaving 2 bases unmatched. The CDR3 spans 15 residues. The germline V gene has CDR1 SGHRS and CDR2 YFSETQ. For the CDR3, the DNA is TGCGCCAGCAGCGCACTAGCGGGGGGCTCCTACGAGCAGTACTTC. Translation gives CASSALAGGSYEQYF.

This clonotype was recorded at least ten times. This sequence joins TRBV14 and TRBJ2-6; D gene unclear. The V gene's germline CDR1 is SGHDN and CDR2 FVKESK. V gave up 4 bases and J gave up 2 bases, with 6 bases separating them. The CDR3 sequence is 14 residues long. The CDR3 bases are TGTGCCAGCAGCCGTCTCGCTGGGGCCAACGTCCTGACTTTC. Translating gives CASSRLAGANVLTF.

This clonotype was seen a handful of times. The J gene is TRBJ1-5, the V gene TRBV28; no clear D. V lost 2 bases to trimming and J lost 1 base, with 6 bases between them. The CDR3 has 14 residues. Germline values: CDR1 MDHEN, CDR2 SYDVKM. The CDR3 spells CASSLGGSNQPQHF. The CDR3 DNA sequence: TGTGCCAGCAGTTTAGGCGGGAGCAATCAGCCCCAGCATTTT.